This TCR beta chain was recovered during a study of cytomegalovirus exposure and HLA in healthy donors. General study findings and limits: The dataset shows that most TCR sequences were rare, while some public TCRs occurred in many donors.

For this clone: Its matching antigen is unknown.

The CDR3 has 14 amino acids. V gave up 3 bases and J gave up 7 bases, with 12 bases separating them. Per the germline V gene, CDR1 is SGHTA and CDR2 is FQGNSA. Clones were read by immunoSEQ multiplex PCR, and TCRdb kept only the in-frame ones, dropping some. The repertoire holds approximately 170,000 clones, with 85% as singletons. The chain links TRBV7-2 to TRBJ2-2, with D perhaps matching TRBD2 (5 bases). Sequencing was performed on PBMCs. The TCR comes from a man between 25 and 39 years old in good health and CMV-seropositive. CDR3 sequence: CASSLGEGFGELFF. The CDR3 nucleotides read TGTGCCAGCAGCTTGGGAGAGGGATTCGGGGAGCTGTTTTTT. The whole variable domain, filled in from reference TRBV7-2 and TRBJ2-2, reads GAGVSQSPSNKVTEKGKDVELRCDPISGHTALYWYRQSLGQGLEFLIYFQGNSAPDKSGLPSDRFSAERTGGSVSTLTIQRTQQEDSAVYLCASSLGEGFGELFFGEGSRLTVL.